Listed below are T cell receptor beta chains from one sample, sequenced in a study of T-cell reconstitution after alpha-beta-depleted transplantation in children. TCRdb ran MiXCR on the PCR reads and lists one entry per CDR3 protein. In the table there are fewer than 1 million distinct CDR3 sequences, 16% of which are singletons. Sequencing used PBMCs, mostly from graft donor cells, obtained 360 days after TCRalphabeta/CD19-depleted stem cell transplant. The receptors were sampled from a male patient younger than 18 who had a stem cell transplant for acute lymphoblastic leukemia, so the T cells may come from the graft donor. CDR3s include the opening cysteine and the closing phenylalanine or tryptophan. Each record gives: J gene, V gene, D gene, clone size, CDR3 protein, CDR3 DNA. The D gene is left open where the match is weak. Not all rows give a size; the values are once, few, many and, for expanded clones, a class.

>TRBJ2-1|TRBV5-6|.|many
CASSLEVGAGYNEQFF
TGTGCCAGCAGCTTGGAGGTCGGGGCAGGCTACAATGAGCAGTTCTTC
>TRBJ1-1|TRBV4-1|TRBD1|few
CATIAGQGRNTEAFF
TGCGCCACGATAGCGGGACAGGGGAGGAACACTGAAGCTTTCTTT
>TRBJ1-1|TRBV6-4|.|few
CASISAVSDTEAFF
TGTGCCAGCATCTCGGCCGTGTCGGACACTGAAGCTTTCTTT
>TRBJ2-7|TRBV6-2/TRBV6-3|TRBD2|few
CAIRRLAGSYEQYF
TGTGCCATCAGGAGACTAGCGGGATCCTACGAGCAGTACTTC
>TRBJ2-5|TRBV4-2|TRBD1|.
CASSHDRGNRETQYF
TGTGCCAGCAGCCATGACAGGGGAAATAGGGAGACCCAGTACTTC
>TRBJ2-3|TRBV5-1|TRBD2|.
CASSLIGTSGSGFTDTQYF
TGCGCCAGCAGTCTGATCGGGACTAGCGGGAGTGGTTTCACAGATACGCAGTATTTT
>TRBJ1-5|TRBV5-1|TRBD1|few
CASSLAPQGNQPQHF
TGCGCCAGCAGCTTGGCCCCACAGGGGAATCAGCCCCAGCATTTT
>TRBJ2-3|TRBV4-1|.|few
CASSQAGMRKGADTQYF
TGCGCCAGCAGCCAGGCAGGGATGAGAAAGGGGGCAGATACGCAGTATTTT
>TRBJ2-1|TRBV7-3|.|.
CASSPFPLAKDEQFF
TGTGCCAGCAGCCCATTCCCTCTAGCGAAAGATGAGCAGTTCTTC
>TRBJ2-3|TRBV11-3|.|.
CASSLSYRTDTQYF
TGTGCCAGCAGCTTAAGCTACAGAACAGATACGCAGTATTTT
>TRBJ2-5|TRBV6-1|TRBD1|few
CASSRVRGQETQYF
TGTGCCAGCAGTCGCGTCAGGGGGCAGGAGACCCAGTACTTC
>TRBJ2-4|TRBV29-1|.|few
CSVVKESRDIQYF
TGCAGCGTTGTTAAAGAATCCCGGGACATTCAGTACTTC
>TRBJ2-2|TRBV20-1|.|many
CSAPGYTGELFF
TGCAGTGCCCCAGGGTACACCGGGGAGCTGTTTTTT
>TRBJ2-2|TRBV9|.|.
CASSVGGIPNTGELFF
TGTGCCAGCAGCGTGGGGGGAATTCCGAACACCGGGGAGCTGTTTTTT
>TRBJ2-1|TRBV2|.|.
CASRVRVGSSYNEQFF
TGTGCCAGCAGGGTTCGTGTTGGGAGTTCCTACAATGAGCAGTTCTTC
>TRBJ2-7|TRBV21-1|.|.
CASSTRLAGGSASYEQYF
TGTGCCAGCAGCACCCGACTAGCGGGAGGGTCGGCCTCCTACGAGCAGTACTTC
>TRBJ2-3|TRBV27|.|many
CASSTAGTDTQYF
TGTGCCAGCAGTACGGCGGGCACAGATACGCAGTATTTT
>TRBJ1-1|TRBV28|.|few
CASTFQGMNTEAFF
TGTGCCAGCACGTTCCAAGGTATGAACACTGAAGCTTTCTTT
>TRBJ2-3|TRBV20-1|.|many
CSARVADTQYF
TGCAGTGCTAGAGTCGCCGATACGCAGTATTTT
>TRBJ2-1|TRBV7-9|TRBD2|few
CASRPWTSEERFF
TGTGCCAGCAGACCTTGGACTAGCGAGGAAAGGTTCTTC
>TRBJ2-1|TRBV25-1|.|.
CASSDWAASSYNEQFF
TGTGCCAGCAGTGACTGGGCGGCCAGCTCCTACAATGAGCAGTTCTTC
>TRBJ2-5|TRBV25-1|TRBD2|few
CASTGAGGWGETQYF
TGTGCCAGCACCGGGGCGGGAGGATGGGGAGAGACCCAGTACTTC
>TRBJ1-2|TRBV5-1|.|.
CASSGDGHYGYTF
TGCGCCAGCAGTGGGGACGGGCACTATGGCTACACCTTC
>TRBJ2-2|TRBV5-1|.|.
CASSPGRPFTGELFF
TGCGCCAGCAGCCCGGGACGTCCTTTCACCGGGGAGCTGTTTTTT
>TRBJ2-1|TRBV7-9|TRBD2|few
CASSLASLAGLSSYNEQFF
TGTGCCAGCAGCTTAGCGAGCCTAGCGGGACTCAGCTCCTACAATGAGCAGTTCTTC
>TRBJ2-1|TRBV4-1|TRBD2|.
CASSQQAGVLGNEQFF
TGCGCCAGCAGCCAACAAGCGGGAGTGCTCGGAAATGAGCAGTTCTTC
>TRBJ2-1|TRBV15|TRBD2|.
CATSPPHRGVNEQFF
TGTGCCACCAGCCCCCCCCACCGGGGGGTAAATGAGCAGTTCTTC
>TRBJ2-3|TRBV21-1|.|.
CASSPRTGEPTDTQYF
TGTGCCAGCAGCCCCCGGACAGGGGAACCTACAGATACGCAGTATTTT
>TRBJ1-2|TRBV29-1|.|many
CSVVGDYGYTF
TGCAGCGTTGTGGGGGACTATGGCTACACCTTC
>TRBJ2-3|TRBV12-3/TRBV12-4|.|many
CASSSGTDTQYF
TGCGCCAGCAGCTCCGGCACAGATACGCAGTATTTT
>TRBJ2-4|TRBV5-1|.|.
CASSLADAKNIQYF
TGCGCCAGCAGCTTGGCTGATGCCAAAAACATTCAGTACTTC
>TRBJ1-5|TRBV5-1|TRBD1|.
CASSLAGQNNQPQHF
TGCGCCAGCAGCTTGGCGGGACAGAACAATCAGCCCCAGCATTTT
>TRBJ1-1|TRBV27|TRBD1|many
CASSLARDRRLQAFF
TGTGCCAGCAGTTTAGCAAGGGACAGGCGTCTTCAAGCTTTCTTT
>TRBJ1-2|TRBV3-1|TRBD1|.
CASSQNAGQGQGYTF
TGTGCCAGCAGCCAAAATGCGGGACAGGGCCAAGGCTACACCTTC
>TRBJ2-5|TRBV2|.|.
CAGSRDNQETQYF
TGTGCCGGAAGCCGGGACAACCAAGAGACCCAGTACTTC
>TRBJ2-1|TRBV7-2|TRBD1|.
CASSFGTGLQFF
TGTGCCAGCAGCTTTGGGACAGGACTTCAGTTCTTC
>TRBJ2-1|TRBV2|.|.
CASSRTLLMNEQFF
TGTGCCAGCAGCAGGACTCTTTTGATGAATGAGCAGTTCTTC
>TRBJ2-3|TRBV5-1|.|few
CASSPGLPLTDTQYF
TGCGCCAGCAGCCCGGGACTTCCTCTCACAGATACGCAGTATTTT
>TRBJ2-7|TRBV21-1|.|few
CASSNAIAGANYEQYF
TGTGCCAGCAGCAATGCCATCGCGGGGGCCAACTACGAGCAGTACTTC
>TRBJ2-3|TRBV7-9|TRBD2|.
CGGVSGRSADTQYF
TGTGGCGGGGTTAGCGGGCGGTCGGCAGATACGCAGTATTTT
>TRBJ1-1|TRBV29-1|TRBD1|few
CSVRDRGVISGTEAFF
TGCAGCGTCCGGGACAGGGGTGTAATATCGGGTACTGAAGCTTTCTTT
>TRBJ2-7|TRBV7-2|TRBD2|.
CASSRDTTSGTTYEQYF
TGTGCCAGCAGCCGAGACACGACTAGCGGGACAACCTACGAGCAGTACTTC
>TRBJ1-1|TRBV20-1|TRBD1|many
CSARGLQGVNTEAFF
TGCAGTGCTAGAGGTCTACAGGGGGTCAACACTGAAGCTTTCTTT
>TRBJ2-3|TRBV5-1|TRBD2|few
CASSVFWLADSTDTQYF
TGCGCCAGCAGCGTTTTTTGGCTAGCGGATAGCACAGATACGCAGTATTTT
>TRBJ2-4|TRBV29-1|.|few
CSVLGRAKNIQYF
TGCAGCGTTCTAGGGAGAGCCAAAAACATTCAGTACTTC
>TRBJ1-1|TRBV12-3/TRBV12-4|TRBD1|few
CASRPGQVMNTEAFF
TGTGCCAGCAGACCCGGACAGGTTATGAACACTGAAGCTTTCTTT
>TRBJ1-3|TRBV5-1|.|few
CASSKPRESGNTIYF
TGCGCCAGCAGCAAACCTAGGGAATCTGGAAACACCATATATTTT